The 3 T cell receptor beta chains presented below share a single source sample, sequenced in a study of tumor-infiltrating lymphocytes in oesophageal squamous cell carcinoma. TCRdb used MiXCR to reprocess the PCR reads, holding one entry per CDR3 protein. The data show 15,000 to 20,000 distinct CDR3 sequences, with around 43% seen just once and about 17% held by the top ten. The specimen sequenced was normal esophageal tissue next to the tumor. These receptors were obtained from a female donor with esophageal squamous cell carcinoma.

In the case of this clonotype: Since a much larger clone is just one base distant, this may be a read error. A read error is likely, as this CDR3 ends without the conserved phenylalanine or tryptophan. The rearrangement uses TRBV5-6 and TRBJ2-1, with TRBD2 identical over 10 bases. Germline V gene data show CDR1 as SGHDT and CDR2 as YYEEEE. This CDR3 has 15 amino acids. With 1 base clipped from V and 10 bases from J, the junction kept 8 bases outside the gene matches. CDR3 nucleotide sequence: TGTGCCAGCAGCTTGTCGCTAGCGGGGGTTGTCGAGCAGTTCTTA. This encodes CASSLSLAGVVEQFL.

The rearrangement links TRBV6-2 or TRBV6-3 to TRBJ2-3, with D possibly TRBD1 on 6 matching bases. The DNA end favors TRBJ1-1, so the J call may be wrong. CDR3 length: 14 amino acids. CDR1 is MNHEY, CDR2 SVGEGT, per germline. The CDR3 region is CASSYPTGNTEAFF. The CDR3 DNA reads TGTGCCAGCAGTTACCCGACAGGGAACACTGAAGCTTTCTTT.

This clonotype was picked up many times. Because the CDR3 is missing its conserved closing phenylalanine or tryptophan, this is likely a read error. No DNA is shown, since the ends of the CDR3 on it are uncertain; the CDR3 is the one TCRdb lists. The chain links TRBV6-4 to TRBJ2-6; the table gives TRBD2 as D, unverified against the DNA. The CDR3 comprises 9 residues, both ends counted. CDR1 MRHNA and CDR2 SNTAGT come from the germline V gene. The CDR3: CASSLRTSG.